Listed below are T cell receptor beta chains from one sample, sequenced in a study of T cell repertoires in cytomegalovirus infection. In TCRdb, the reads were re-called with MiXCR into one record per CDR3 protein. The sample records about 570,000 distinct CDR3 sequences, roughly 42% being singletons. These receptors lack a known antigen. Sequenced material: cultured PBMCs, taken from culture after CMV antigen stimulation. All receptors come from a human donor in good health (CMV status not recorded). Some clones in this sample may be carry-over from other donors' samples. The CDR3 runs from the conserved cysteine through the conserved F or W. D genes are given only for firm matches. Clone size is shown for a subset of rows, as once, few, many or a class of expanded clone.

size	D	V	J	DNA	CDR3
few	-	TRBV7-2	TRBJ1-6	TGTGCCAGCAGCTTACCGGGCCATAATTCACCCCTCCACTTT	CASSLPGHNSPLHF
-	-	TRBV19	TRBJ1-4	TGTGCCAGTAGTGAACTAATCAAGACAACTAATGAAAAACTGTTTTTT	CASSELIKTTNEKLFF
few	-	TRBV6-2/TRBV6-3	TRBJ1-2	TGTGCCAGCAGTTACGCCCCATATGGCTACACCTTC	CASSYAPYGYTF
few	TRBD2	TRBV7-9	TRBJ2-1	TGTGCCAGCAGCTCCCTCCTAGCGGGGGACCTCACTGAGCAGTTCTTC	CASSSLLAGDLTEQFF
-	TRBD2	TRBV29-1	TRBJ2-1	TGCAGCGGGGCCGGGACTAGCGGGGGGCTAGCCTACAATGAGCAGTTCTTC	CSGAGTSGGLAYNEQFF
-	-	TRBV27	TRBJ1-1	TGTGCCAGCAGTTTCGTAGGATTCACTGAAGCTTTCTTT	CASSFVGFTEAFF
few	-	TRBV7-6	TRBJ1-1	TGTGCCAGCAGCTTACGGGCAGGGGCGAACACTGAAGCTTTCTTT	CASSLRAGANTEAFF
few	-	TRBV10-3	TRBJ1-2	TGTGCCATCAGTGACCGAGCCAACTATGGCTACACCTTC	CAISDRANYGYTF
-	-	TRBV12-3/TRBV12-4	TRBJ2-1	TGTGCCAGCAGTACGTATAGTAGCGGCCTCTCCTACAATGAGCAGTTCTTC	CASSTYSSGLSYNEQFF
-	-	TRBV7-2	TRBJ1-1	TGTGCCAGCAGCTATTCTACAGGGACCACTGAAGCTTTCTTT	CASSYSTGTTEAFF
-	-	TRBV7-6	TRBJ2-7	TGTGCAGCGGAGGCTAGCGCCTTCTCCTACGGGCAGTACTTC	CAAEASAFSYGQYF
-	TRBD1	TRBV29-1	TRBJ2-1	TGCAGCGTTCTTAAACCGGGACAGGGATTCCCCAATGAGCAGTTCTTC	CSVLKPGQGFPNEQFF
-	-	TRBV2	TRBJ2-3	TGTGCCAGCAGCGCCGGCTTACCCGCAGATACGCAGTATTTT	CASSAGLPADTQYF
few	TRBD2	TRBV11-2	TRBJ2-1	TGTGCCAGCATCAACCGGCTAGCGGGAGTCAATGAGCAGTTCTTC	CASINRLAGVNEQFF
-	-	TRBV15	TRBJ2-1	TGTGCCACCAGCAGCGTGTACAATGAGCAGTTCTTC	CATSSVYNEQFF
few	-	TRBV12-3/TRBV12-4	TRBJ2-4	TGTGCCAGCATGACTGGGGTGGTAAACATTCAGTACTTC	CASMTGVVNIQYF
-	-	TRBV18	TRBJ1-3	TGTGCCAGCTCACCGCAAGCAGGACAGACTGGAAACACCATATATTTT	CASSPQAGQTGNTIYF
-	-	TRBV6-1	TRBJ1-1	TGTGCCAGCAGTGAATTCTTGAACACTGAAGCTTTCTTT	CASSEFLNTEAFF
few	-	TRBV27	TRBJ2-7	TGTGCCAGCAGTTTAATGAGGTTCATGGTGCCTTACGAGCAGTACTTC	CASSLMRFMVPYEQYF
-	TRBD2	TRBV19	TRBJ2-3	TGTGCCAGTAGTCTCCGACTAGCGGCCCTGGGCGGGGCAGATACGCAGTATTTT	CASSLRLAALGGADTQYF
-	-	TRBV7-6	TRBJ1-1	TGTGCCAGCAGCCCTTGGAACACTGAAGCTTTCTTT	CASSPWNTEAFF
-	-	TRBV12-3/TRBV12-4	TRBJ2-1	TGTGCCAGCAGCCCCTCTTGGTTAGCATCCTACAATGAGCAGTTCTTC	CASSPSWLASYNEQFF
few	-	TRBV20-1	TRBJ2-7	TGCAGTGCTAAAGATGGACGGAACACCTACGAGCAGTACTTC	CSAKDGRNTYEQYF
-	-	TRBV7-2	TRBJ2-3	TGTGCCAGCAGCTTAGGCGCAGCAGGCGATACGCAGTATTTT	CASSLGAAGDTQYF
few	-	TRBV20-1	TRBJ1-6	TGCAGTGCTAGAGGTGCTCGGGACAAAGAGGGTTCACCCCTCCACTTT	CSARGARDKEGSPLHF
few	-	TRBV11-2	TRBJ2-7	TGTGCCAGCAGCTTAGTGGCAGGGCCCCACGAGCAGTACTTC	CASSLVAGPHEQYF
-	-	TRBV12-3/TRBV12-4	TRBJ1-5	TGTGCCAGCAGTTTTGGGGGACCCCATAGCAATCAGCCCCAGCATTTT	CASSFGGPHSNQPQHF
many	TRBD2	TRBV7-6	TRBJ2-1	TGTGCCAGCAGCTTACGTCTAGCGGGGGACAATGAGCAGTTCTTC	CASSLRLAGDNEQFF
-	TRBD2	TRBV4-1	TRBJ2-7	TGCGCCAGCAGCCAAGAGACTAGCGGGAGCACCTACGAGCAGTACTTC	CASSQETSGSTYEQYF
-	-	TRBV9	TRBJ2-5	TGTGCCAGCAGCGTAAGTAAGGAGGAGACCCAGTACTTC	CASSVSKEETQYF
few	-	TRBV12-3/TRBV12-4	TRBJ2-1	TGTGCCAGCAGTCCGATCAACAGGGTAAGGTTGGATAATGAGCAGTTCTTC	CASSPINRVRLDNEQFF